The clone carrying this T cell receptor beta chain was observed a handful of times. Its antigen is still unknown. The data stem from a study of T cells in Graves' hyperthyroidism and ophthalmopathy. V lost 3 bases, J lost 8 bases, and 7 bases stayed unmatched. Per the germline V gene, CDR1 is SQVTM and CDR2 is ANQGSEA. This CDR3 spans 13 amino acids. General study findings and limits: Expanded thyroid clonotypes (above 0.001) were mostly also found in blood. Stable hyperthyroidism and ophthalmopathy were separated using 13 V-J signatures.

Amplified regions were TCR beta CDR3 sequences from RNA transcripts. The HTBI set primed first-round TCR CDR3 RT-PCR. TCRdb redid the calling of the multiplex PCR reads with MiXCR, one entry per CDR3 protein. The sample holds hundreds of thousands of distinct CDR3 sequences, approximately 16% seen once. This clonotype originated in a young woman with Graves' hyperthyroidism. The specimen was blood. J is TRBJ2-3 and V is TRBV29-1; 8 positions match TRBD1. In DNA form, the CDR3 reads TGCAGCGTTGACAGGACAGGGCTACTTACGCAGTATTTT. This translates into CSVDRTGLLTQYF.